The 21 T cell receptor beta chains below were found in one sample sequenced in a study of blood T cell repertoires in COVID-19. TCRdb's copy holds only in-frame clones and misses some; the assay was immunoSEQ multiplex PCR. Among 100,000 to 110,000 clones listed, about 80% were seen once. Sample: peripheral blood. The receptor set was obtained from a woman in her seventies with acute or convalescent COVID-19.

The gene calls are TRBV6-5 and TRBJ2-7, with 7 positions matching TRBD1. Trimming at V came to 4 bases and at J to 4 bases, leaving 4 bases not matched to a gene. This CDR3 region has 13 residues. Germline values: CDR1 MNHEY, CDR2 SVGAGI. CDR3 coding DNA: TGTGCCAGCAGTTCCGGGACAGATTACGAGCAGTACTTC. Translation: CASSSGTDYEQYF.

This clone has more than one count but fewer than ten. This chain's CDR3 is CASNGYNNQPQHF. The CDR3 DNA reads TGTGCCAGCAACGGGTACAACAATCAGCCCCAGCATTTT. This sequence joins TRBV7-9 and TRBJ1-5; D remains unclear. This CDR3 contains 13 residues. Trimming removed 7 bases from V and 3 bases from J, with 10 bases in between. CDR1 is SEHNR and CDR2 is FQNEAQ in the germline V gene (reference sequence).

The V and J genes are TRBV6-5 and TRBJ1-1; D call uncertain. CDR3 length: 13 amino acids. Germline CDR1 reads MNHEY; CDR2 reads SVGAGI. Trimming cost V 8 bases and J 0 bases, with 10 bases left between them. CDR3 DNA: TGTGCCAGCCTCCCCTTAATGAACACTGAAGCTTTCTTT. Its translation: CASLPLMNTEAFF.

The chain links TRBV5-6 to TRBJ1-4; 9 positions match TRBD1. V lost 0 bases to trimming and J lost 6 bases; unmatched junction nucleotides: 6. Germline V lookup: CDR1 SGHDT, CDR2 YYEEEE. The CDR3 sequence is 16 residues long. The CDR3: CASSLGRDRAYEKLFF. For the CDR3, the DNA is TGTGCCAGCAGCTTGGGCCGGGACAGGGCGTATGAAAAACTGTTTTTT.

The chain is built from TRBV18 and TRBJ1-4; no reliable D call. Germline V CDR1 and CDR2: KGHSH, LQKENI. The CDR3 sequence is 13 residues long. Trimming took off 4 bases at V and 5 bases at J, with 8 bases between the two ends. CDR3 in amino acids: CASSHNSNEKLFF. DNA of the CDR3: TGTGCCAGCTCACATAACAGCAATGAAAAACTGTTTTTT.

This clone was detected only a few times. This chain links TRBV6-4 with TRBJ1-5; D gene unclear. Germline CDR1 and CDR2: MRHNA and SNTAGT. V was trimmed by 8 bases and J by 4 bases, leaving 12 bases between them. The CDR3 contains 13 residues. CDR3 protein: CASSQAENQPQHF. The CDR3 DNA follows: TGTGCCAGCTCCCAAGCTGAGAATCAGCCCCAGCATTTT.

The chain has TRBV28 and TRBJ1-2, with D perhaps matching TRBD1 (6 bases). Per germline, CDR1 MDHEN and CDR2 SYDVKM. The CDR3 sequence is 15 residues long. V shed 5 bases and J shed 9 bases, with 22 bases lying between them. The CDR3 spells CASSRGDRKIPRYTF. CDR3 DNA sequence: TGTGCCAGCAGTCGAGGCGACAGGAAGATTCCTCGCTACACCTTC.

The rearrangement uses TRBV27 and TRBJ1-2, with D tentatively TRBD1 (6 bases). CDR1 and CDR2 (germline): MNHEY, SMNVEV (reference sequence). Deletions cut 5 bases from V and 7 bases from J, with 20 bases between. CDR3 length: 15 residues. CDR3 loop: CASSPKTGIVSGYTF. CDR3 coding DNA: TGTGCCAGCAGTCCAAAAACAGGGATCGTGTCTGGCTACACCTTC.

The chain is built from TRBV29-1 and TRBJ2-3; no clear D gene. Germline V gene data show CDR1 as SQVTM and CDR2 as ANQGSEA. CDR3 length equals 13 residues. Trimming removed 4 bases from V and 2 bases from J, with 10 bases in between. CDR3 residues: CSVVLLSTDTQYF. In DNA, the CDR3 is TGCAGCGTTGTCCTCCTTTCCACAGATACGCAGTATTTT.

The chain uses TRBV7-9 and TRBJ1-1; maybe TRBD1 (5 bases). The V and J ends lost 5 bases and 3 bases respectively, with 10 bases between them. CDR1 and CDR2 (germline): SEHNR, FQNEAQ (reference sequence). The CDR3 is 13 residues long. CDR3 loop: CASSAQAHTEAFF. The CDR3 bases are TGTGCCAGCAGCGCACAGGCCCACACTGAAGCTTTCTTT.

J is TRBJ1-1 and V is TRBV12-3 or TRBV12-4; tentative D call: TRBD1 (5 bases). CDR3 size: 13 residues. V was clipped by 4 bases and J by 5 bases, with 11 bases between them. CDR3 sequence reads: CASSYGGVTEAFF. In DNA form, the CDR3 reads TGTGCCAGCAGTTATGGGGGGGTTACTGAAGCTTTCTTT.

The chain carries TRBV5-8 and TRBJ1-5; possibly TRBD1 for D (5 bases). V lost 0 bases to trimming and J lost 0 bases, with 13 bases between them. Germline V gene sequence: CDR1 SGHTS, CDR2 YDEGEE. The CDR3 runs to 17 residues. The CDR3 nucleotides read TGTGCCAGCAGCTTGGTTCGACAGCTCTTTAGCAATCAGCCCCAGCATTTT. Amino acids: CASSLVRQLFSNQPQHF.

V gene TRBV5-8 combines with J gene TRBJ1-2; 12 bases match TRBD1. After removal of 2 bases from V and 5 bases from J, the junction contained 7 bases not matched to a gene. The CDR3 contains 16 residues. CDR1 and CDR2 (germline): SGHTS, YDEGEE. DNA for the CDR3: TGTGCCAGCAGCTTAATCGGGACAGGGGGCTGGTATGGCTACACCTTC. This translates into CASSLIGTGGWYGYTF.

The rearrangement links TRBV6-5 to TRBJ1-1, with D possibly being TRBD1 (6 bases). V was cut by 6 bases and J by 5 bases, with 13 bases left in between. The CDR3 is made up of 13 amino acids. The germline V gene has CDR1 MNHEY and CDR2 SVGAGI. Here the CDR3 reads CASRRTGLTEAFF. As DNA, the CDR3 is TGTGCCAGCAGACGTACAGGGCTTACTGAAGCTTTCTTT.

This sequence joins TRBV28 and TRBJ1-2, with a weak D call TRBD1 (6 bases). In germline, CDR1 is MDHEN, CDR2 SYDVKM. Trimming stripped 6 bases from V and 3 bases from J, with 14 bases between. The CDR3 spans 14 residues. The CDR3 region is CASSPGQYYYGYTF. CDR3 nucleotides: TGTGCCAGCAGCCCAGGACAGTATTACTATGGCTACACCTTC.

V gene TRBV30 combines with J gene TRBJ2-1, with 8 bases fitting TRBD2. CDR3 length: 14 residues. Germline trimming cut 3 bases from V and 6 bases from J; bases unmatched to any gene: 7. Looked up from germline, CDR1 is GTSNPN and CDR2 is SVGIG (reference sequence). The CDR3, as DNA: TGTGCCTGGAGACGAGCGGGGGTCCCCAATGAGCAGTTCTTC. It yields the protein CAWRRAGVPNEQFF.

The chain recombines TRBV7-8 with TRBJ1-6; D is ambiguous. V lost 7 bases and J lost 9, with 28 bases in between. This CDR3 spans 18 amino acids. Germline loops: CDR1 SGHVS, CDR2 FQNEAQ. The CDR3 loop reads CASTRGRQVEILGSPLHF. CDR3 in DNA: TGTGCCAGCACCCGAGGGCGGCAAGTGGAAATACTTGGTTCACCCCTCCACTTT.

J is TRBJ1-2 and V is TRBV6-5, with 10 bases lining up with TRBD1. This CDR3 has 15 residues. V gave up 0 bases and J gave up 8 bases; unmatched junction bases: 6. The germline CDR1 and CDR2 sequences are MNHEY and SVGAGI. In DNA, the CDR3 is TGTGCCAGCAGTTACTCGGACAGGGGGAGTTACGGCTACACCTTC. Translating it yields CASSYSDRGSYGYTF.

In its sample, this clone was seen a few times. The chain uses TRBV13 and TRBJ1-3, with D perhaps TRBD1 (6 bases). Trimming took off 5 bases at V and 2 bases at J, with 7 bases between the two ends. The CDR3 has 13 residues. Germline CDR1 and CDR2: PRHDT and FYEKMQ (reference sequence). The CDR3 region is CASSHRAGNTIYF. The CDR3 nucleotides read TGTGCCAGCAGCCACAGGGCTGGAAACACCATATATTTT. Supplemented by reference TRBV13 and TRBJ1-3, the full variable domain reads AAGVIQSPRHLIKEKRETATLKCYPIPRHDTVYWYQQGPGQDPQFLISFYEKMQSDKGSIPDRFSAQQFSDYHSELNMSSLELGDSALYFCASSHRAGNTIYFGEGSWLTVV.

Of note for this clone: Different DNA sequences within this sample yield the same CDR3. The chain carries TRBV12-5 and TRBJ2-1; the D is unclear. The germline V gene encodes CDR1 LGHNT and CDR2 FRNRAP. V was shortened by 6 bases and J by 0 bases, with 9 bases between the two germline ends. There are 14 residues in the CDR3. The CDR3 is CASGLQSSYNEQFF. CDR3 nucleotide sequence: TGTGCTAGTGGGCTACAGAGCTCCTACAATGAGCAGTTCTTC.

J is TRBJ1-2 and V is TRBV6-6; a weak D match, TRBD1 (6 bases). In germline, CDR1 is MNHNY, CDR2 SVGAGI (reference sequence). CDR3 size: 15 residues. The V and J ends lost 3 bases and 1 base respectively, with 12 bases between them. Here the CDR3 reads CASSYGQQINYGYTF. As DNA, the CDR3 is TGTGCCAGCAGTTATGGACAGCAAATTAACTATGGCTACACCTTC.